A single sample gave rise to the 14 T cell receptor beta chains below, sequenced in a study of blood T cell repertoires in COVID-19. Repertoires were generated with immunoSEQ multiplex PCR, while TCRdb's copy carries only in-frame clones and drops some. The repertoire has fewer than 350,000 clones, around nine tenths of them found once; the top ten carry under 1.2%. Sequenced: PBMCs or T cells enriched from blood (not recorded which). Receptors originate from a woman under 40 who had been exposed to COVID-19.

The V gene is TRBV9, the J gene TRBJ2-3; 10 bases are shared with TRBD2. This CDR3 is 16 amino acids long. Germline V gene data show CDR1 as SGDLS and CDR2 as YYNGEE. J was trimmed by 2 bases and V by 0 bases; bases with no gene match: 3. The CDR3 protein is CASSVGAGGFTDTQYF. CDR3 DNA sequence: TGTGCCAGCAGCGTAGGAGCGGGAGGGTTCACAGATACGCAGTATTTT.

The chain has TRBV30 and TRBJ1-1; 9 nucleotides match TRBD1. CDR1 and CDR2 from the germline V gene are GTSNPN and SVGIG (reference sequence). The ends lost 3 bases at V and 1 base at J; junction bases unmatched: 12. CDR3 length: 17 amino acids. CDR3 nucleotide sequence: TGTGCCTGGAGGGGGAGGGACAGGGTTGGGAGGAACACTGAAGCTTTCTTT. This sequence encodes CAWRGRDRVGRNTEAFF.

The V gene is TRBV27, the J gene TRBJ1-2; D is unclear. Trimming stripped 1 base from V and 0 bases from J, with 9 bases between. This CDR3 spans 15 amino acids. Germline-derived CDR1 and CDR2 are MNHEY and SMNVEV (reference sequence). CDR3 DNA sequence: TGTGCCAGCAGTTTATACGCACTATCTAACTATGGCTACACCTTC. It encodes CASSLYALSNYGYTF.

This chain joins TRBV27 and TRBJ2-7, with a weak D call TRBD1 (5 bases). Germline V lookup: CDR1 MNHEY, CDR2 SMNVEV (reference sequence). The CDR3 spans 15 residues. Trimming removed 4 bases at V and 6 bases at J, with 19 bases between. The CDR3 DNA reads TGTGCCAGCAGTTCGACAGCGATAAAGTTCCGCGAGCAGTACTTC. Its protein is CASSSTAIKFREQYF.

With regard to this clone: A junction end diverges from the germline sequence, so it may reflect a read error. The chain combines TRBV7-7 with TRBJ2-1; D may be TRBD2 (5 bases). Germline V CDR1 and CDR2: SSHAT, FNYEAQ (reference sequence). The length of the CDR3 is 13 residues. This CDR3 is CASSPSRSGEQFF. DNA for the CDR3: TGTGCTAGCAGCCCTTCGAGATCGGGGGAGCAGTTCTTC.

The CDR3 DNA is TGTGCCAGCAGTTTAGGGTGGGGGGGAGATCAGCCCCAGCATTTT. It codes for CASSLGWGGDQPQHF. The chain uses TRBV27 and TRBJ1-5, with D perhaps matching TRBD1 (5 bases). V was shortened by 2 bases and J by 5 bases, with 13 bases between the two germline ends. CDR1 is MNHEY, CDR2 SMNVEV, per germline (reference sequence). The CDR3 runs to 15 residues.

V gene TRBV5-1 combines with J gene TRBJ2-1; 10 bases are shared with TRBD2. The germline CDR1 and CDR2 sequences are SGHRS and YFSETQ. J was trimmed by 0 bases and V by 4 bases; bases with no gene match: 25. The CDR3 loop spans 23 amino acids. The CDR3 here is CASSLLIPSGLAATPSSYNEQFF. The CDR3 coding sequence is TGCGCCAGCAGCCTACTAATACCTTCTGGACTAGCGGCCACCCCCAGCTCCTACAATGAGCAGTTCTTC.

Written as DNA, the CDR3 is TGTGCCAGCAGCTTAGCAGGCGGGCAAACTGAAGCTTTCTTT. It specifies CASSLAGGQTEAFF. V and J are TRBV7-6 and TRBJ1-1, with D unclear. This CDR3 is built from 14 residues. The V gene's germline CDR1 is SGHVS and CDR2 FNYEAQ. V lost 0 bases to trimming and J lost 5 bases, with 10 bases between them.

The chain combines TRBV6-1 with TRBJ1-2; D might be TRBD1 (6 bases). Deletions cut 2 bases from V and 8 bases from J, with 12 bases between. This CDR3 region has 13 residues. CDR1 and CDR2 (germline): MNHNS, SASEGT. The CDR3 loop reads CASSERDIWGYTF. The CDR3, as DNA: TGTGCCAGCAGTGAACGGGACATATGGGGCTACACCTTC.

V gene TRBV19 combines with J gene TRBJ2-2, with TRBD2 identical over 7 bases. CDR3 size: 14 residues. V lost 1 base and J lost 6; bases outside the gene matches: 2. Germline V lookup: CDR1 LNHDA, CDR2 SQIVND (reference sequence). CDR3 region: CASSIGTRSGELFF. CDR3 nucleotide sequence: TGTGCCAGTAGTATAGGGACTAGGTCCGGGGAGCTGTTTTTT.

This clone was detected only once. V gene TRBV23-1 combines with J gene TRBJ1-5; D not certain. TRBV23-1 is marked as an open reading frame, function uncertain. Trimming took 2 bases from V and 7 from J, leaving 15 bases between them. CDR3 size: 15 residues. In DNA, the CDR3 is TGCGCCAGCAGTCAAGGAACGAGGGTTGGACAGCCCCAGCATTTT. Translated: CASSQGTRVGQPQHF.

The V call is TRBV28, the J call TRBJ1-5; TRBD1 matches at 9 bases. CDR3 size: 14 residues. Losses at the gene ends were 6 bases for V and 7 bases for J; bases not matched to a gene: 7. Looked up from germline, CDR1 is MDHEN and CDR2 is SYDVKM. The CDR3 DNA reads as TGTGCCAGCAGCCCAAGACAGGGGGGGCAGCCCCAGCATTTT. This codes for CASSPRQGGQPQHF.

The CDR3 nucleotides read TGTGCCAGCAGTCAGACCACAGGGGGAGGTACGCAGTATTTT. This codes for CASSQTTGGGTQYF. The chain joins TRBV27 to TRBJ2-3; the match to TRBD1 covers 8 bases. Looked up from germline, CDR1 is MNHEY and CDR2 is SMNVEV (reference sequence). With 5 bases clipped from V and 8 bases from J, the junction kept 9 bases outside the gene matches. This CDR3 spans 14 amino acids.

The rearrangement uses TRBV11-2 and TRBJ1-2; 10 bases map to TRBD1. This CDR3 is built from 13 residues. Germline V gene sequence: CDR1 SGHAT, CDR2 FQNNGV. V lost 5 bases, J lost 5 bases, and 2 bases stayed unmatched. The CDR3, as DNA: TGTGCCAGCAGCCCGGGACAGGGGTATGGCTACACCTTC. Amino acid sequence: CASSPGQGYGYTF.